This TCR beta chain stems from a study of OX40 agonist ivuxolimab in advanced cancers. Some background on the complete study: Ivuxolimab was a fully human IgG2 agonistic monoclonal antibody targeting the costimulatory receptor OX40 (CD134). Intravenous ivuxolimab was administered to patients every 2 weeks at six dose levels: 0.01, 0.1, 0.3, 1.5, 3 and 10 mg/kg. Of the roughly 51 patients in dose escalation, approximately 20 had hepatocellular carcinoma, some 15 had melanoma, 9 had renal cell carcinoma and 9 had head and neck cancer. The dose-escalation cohort was around 84% male with a mean age of approximately 60 years, ranging from about 20 to 85. Prior anti-PD-1, anti-PD-L1 or anti-CTLA-4 therapy was permitted, and checkpoint inhibitors had been received by approximately 39% of dose-escalation patients. Three dose-escalation patients achieved partial responses, one with hepatocellular carcinoma and two with cutaneous melanoma. Peripheral TCRbeta sequencing was intended to test whether TCR sequence diversity was altered and clonal T-cell expansion was caused by ivuxolimab. The paper reports the monotherapy dose-escalation portion (N of about 50 patients) of the phase I ivuxolimab trial. Beyond this particular receptor, the publication reports: The antigen specificity of the clonally expanded peripheral T cells was not determined. Clonal expansion of both CD4+ and CD8+ blood T cells was observed from baseline to week 6 at doses 0.1 to 3.0 mg/kg. On average, CD8+ T cells showed more expanded clones than CD4+ T cells after ivuxolimab. Low levels of normalized T-cell clonal expansion were also shown by some nonresponding patients. In the 0.1-3.0 mg/kg groups, partial responders had among the lowest normalized peripheral clonal expansion, particularly in CD8+ T cells.

For sequencing of the TCRbeta CDR3 region, genomic DNA was extracted from the sorted cells. The immunoSEQ Assay was used for sequencing of TCRbeta CDR3 regions. The immuneACCESS repertoire file appears here via TCRdb, limited to in-frame rearrangements. These files lack a portion of the clones; in checked studies, under half of the deficit traces to unresolved V genes, and the cause of the others is not known. The sample yields about 70,000 clones; approximately 78% were counted once. Of the sample, 4.5% to 6% falls within the top ten clones. The germline ends are 21 bases apart after V is trimmed by 7 bases and J by 0 bases. CDR1 SNHLY and CDR2 FYNNEI are derived from the germline V gene. The CDR3 spans 18 residues, from the cysteine through the phenylalanine. Just CDR3 DNA is preserved here, 54 bases in frame from base 1. Patients with a history of autoimmune disease or receiving systemic immunosuppression were excluded from the trial. In every dose cohort, peripheral blood was drawn for TCR sequencing at baseline, cycle 4 day 1, and cycle 7 day 1. Samples came from an open-label, multicenter, first-in-human phase I dose-escalation trial of ivuxolimab. Adults with locally advanced or metastatic melanoma, renal cell carcinoma, hepatocellular carcinoma or head and neck squamous cell carcinoma were enrolled in the trial. Before TCR sequencing, CD4+ T cells and CD8+ T cells from peripheral blood were sorted into separate populations.

Worth noting for this clone: It lacks a known antigen. No clone much larger than this one lies a single base away; base qualities are absent.

The V and J segments used are TRBV2 and TRBJ1-4; the D gene is possibly TRBD1, with 5 bases matching. This clonotype was sampled from an adult with an advanced solid tumor such as melanoma, head and neck, liver or kidney cancer. The sample in question was CD4+ or CD8+ T cells sorted from blood, obtained in a trial of the OX40 agonist ivuxolimab. This receptor has the CDR3 CASTQSGGSRPTNEKLFF. The sequenced DNA is TGTGCCAGCACCCAGAGCGGGGGGAGCCGCCCAACTAATGAAAAACTGTTTTTT. Reference TRBV2 and TRBJ1-4 genes cover what lies past the CDR3, so the full variable domain is EPEVTQTPSHQVTQMGQEVILRCVPISNHLYFYWYRQILGQKVEFLVSFYNNEISEKSEIFDDQFSVERPDGSNFTLKIRSTKLEDSAMYFCASTQSGGSRPTNEKLFFGSGTQLSVL.